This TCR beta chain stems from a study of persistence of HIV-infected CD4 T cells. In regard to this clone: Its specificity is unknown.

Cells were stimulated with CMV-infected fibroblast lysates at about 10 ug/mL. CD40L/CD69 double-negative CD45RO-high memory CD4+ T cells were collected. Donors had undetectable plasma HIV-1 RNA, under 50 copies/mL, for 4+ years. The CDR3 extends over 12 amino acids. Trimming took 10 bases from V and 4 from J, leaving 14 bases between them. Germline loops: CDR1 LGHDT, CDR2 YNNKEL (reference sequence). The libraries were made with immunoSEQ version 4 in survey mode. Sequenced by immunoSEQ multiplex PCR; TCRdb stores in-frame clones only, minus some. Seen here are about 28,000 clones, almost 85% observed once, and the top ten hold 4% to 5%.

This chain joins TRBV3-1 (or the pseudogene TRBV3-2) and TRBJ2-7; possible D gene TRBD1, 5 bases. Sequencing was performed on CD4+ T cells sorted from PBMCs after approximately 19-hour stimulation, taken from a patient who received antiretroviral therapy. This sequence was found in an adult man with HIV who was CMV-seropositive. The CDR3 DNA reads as TGTGCCACGATTAAGAACAGGTACGAGCAGTACTTC. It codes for CATIKNRYEQYF.